The 9 T cell receptor beta chains below all came from one sample that was sequenced in a study of blood T cells in healthy people across ages. A second PCR, run for roughly 7 to 12 cycles, used a sample-barcoded 5' primer plus a J-beta primer mix. TCRdb independently ran MiXCR on the 5' RACE reads; one entry per CDR3 protein. Altogether some 930,000 distinct CDR3 sequences are present, under 35% being singletons, with the ten largest covering 10%. These same records also appear under a second study, on T cells of mothers and their children.

Sequencing was carried out using blood. These receptors originate from a middle-aged woman in good health.

This clonotype was seen many times. The genes are TRBV3-1 and TRBJ2-7; TRBD1 matches 10 bases. V lost 4 bases, J lost 3 bases, and 15 bases stayed unmatched. The CDR3 is 18 amino acids. Germline lookup yields CDR1 LGHDT and CDR2 YNNKEL (reference sequence). The CDR3 spells CASSLSPRRRTGGYEQYF. DNA of the CDR3: TGTGCCAGCAGCCTATCGCCTAGACGCCGGACAGGGGGCTACGAGCAGTACTTC.

The V call is TRBV7-2, the J call TRBJ2-7; weak D call: TRBD2 (5 bases). Germline V lookup: CDR1 SGHTA, CDR2 FQGNSA. The CDR3 runs 14 residues. The germline V and J ends were trimmed by 4 bases and 5 bases, with 15 bases remaining between them. The DNA for the CDR3 is TGTGCCAGCAGCTCAGCCTGGAGGTTCGACGAGCAGTACTTC. As protein: CASSSAWRFDEQYF.

This clonotype came up a few times. The chain employs TRBV24-1 and TRBJ2-1; 9 positions agree with TRBD2. V lost 5 bases and J lost 3; bases outside the gene matches: 7. CDR1 and CDR2 from the germline V gene are KGHDR and SFDVKD. The CDR3 runs to 16 residues. The CDR3 nucleotides read TGTGCCACCAGTGTAGTGGGGCGGGGGGGCTACAATGAGCAGTTCTTC. Translating gives CATSVVGRGGYNEQFF.

This clonotype was picked up a small number of times. The chain joins TRBV12-3 or TRBV12-4 to TRBJ2-2; no clear D gene. With 8 bases removed from V and 6 bases from J, the gap between germline ends came to 10 bases. The CDR3 sequence is 12 residues long. The DNA for the CDR3 is TGTGCCAGCGGCTCTGCCCCCGGGGAGCTGTTTTTT. It is translated as CASGSAPGELFF.

This sequence joins TRBV5-1 and TRBJ2-7; no clear D gene. The end of the DNA aligns better with TRBJ2-5, so the J call may be wrong. CDR3 length: 12 residues. The germline V gene encodes CDR1 SGHRS and CDR2 YFSETQ. CDR3 in DNA: TGCGCCAGCAGCTACCAAGAGAGGACCCAGTACTTC. Translating it yields CASSYQERTQYF.

This clonotype turned up a few times. One end of the junction fails to match germline, which may point to a read error. The CDR3 coding sequence is TGTGCCAGCAGCACCGGGACAGCGAATTTCTATGGCCACACCTTC. Translated: CASSTGTANFYGHTF. The J gene is TRBJ1-2, the V gene TRBV6-5; the match to TRBD1 covers 7 bases. The CDR3 spans 15 residues. Germline CDR1 reads MNHEY; CDR2 reads SVGAGI.

The chain links TRBV6-5 to TRBJ1-1; 9 bases fit TRBD1. This CDR3 is built from 15 residues. V was clipped by 2 bases and J by 3 bases; unmatched bases: 4. The V gene's germline CDR1 is MNHEY and CDR2 SVGAGI. The CDR3 reads CASSYGGQGDTEAFF. The CDR3 nucleotides are TGTGCCAGCAGTTACGGGGGACAGGGAGACACTGAAGCTTTCTTT.

On this clonotype itself: The germline gene is not matched at one end of the junction; a read error may be the cause. The chain is built from TRBV7-3 and TRBJ2-1, with 10 nucleotides matching TRBD2. Germline CDR1 SGHTA, CDR2 FQGTGA. This CDR3 region has 15 residues. CDR3 loop: CASSITAGGQVEQFF. CDR3 coding DNA: TGTGCCAGCAGCATAACAGCGGGGGGGCAGGTTGAGCAGTTCTTC. The entire variable domain, with the rest obtained from reference TRBV7-3 and TRBJ2-1, is as follows: GAGVSQTPSNKVTEKGKYVELRCDPISGHTALYWYRQSLGQGPEFLIYFQGTGAADDSGLPNDRFFAVRPEGSVSTLKIQRTERGDSAVYLCASSITAGGQVEQFFGPGTRLTVL.

V is TRBV18 and J is TRBJ1-3; D gene unclear. Trimming removed 7 bases from V and 4 bases from J, with 11 bases in between. CDR3 size: 13 residues. The V gene's germline CDR1 is KGHSH and CDR2 LQKENI. CDR3 amino acids: CASLTDAGNTIYF. The CDR3 DNA reads as TGTGCCAGCTTGACGGACGCAGGAAACACCATATATTTT. Full variable domain (outside the CDR3, taken from reference TRBV18 and TRBJ1-3): NAGVMQNPRHLVRRRGQEARLRCSPMKGHSHVYWYRQLPEEGLKFMVYLQKENIIDESGMPKERFSAEFPKEGPSILRIQQVVRGDSAAYFCASLTDAGNTIYFGEGSWLTVV.